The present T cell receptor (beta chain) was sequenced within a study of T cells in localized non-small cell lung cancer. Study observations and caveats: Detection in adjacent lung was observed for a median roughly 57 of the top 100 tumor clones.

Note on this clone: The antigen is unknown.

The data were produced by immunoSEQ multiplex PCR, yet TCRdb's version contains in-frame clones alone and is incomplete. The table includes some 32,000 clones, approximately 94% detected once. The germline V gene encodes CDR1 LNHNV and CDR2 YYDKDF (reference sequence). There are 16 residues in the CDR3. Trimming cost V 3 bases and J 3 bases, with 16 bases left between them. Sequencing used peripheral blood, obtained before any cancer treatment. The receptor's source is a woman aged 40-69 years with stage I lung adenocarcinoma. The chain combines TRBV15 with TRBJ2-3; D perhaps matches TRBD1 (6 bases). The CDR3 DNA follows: TGTGCCACCAGCAGTAACAGGGTTTTTGGGACAGATACGCAGTATTTT. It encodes CATSSNRVFGTDTQYF.